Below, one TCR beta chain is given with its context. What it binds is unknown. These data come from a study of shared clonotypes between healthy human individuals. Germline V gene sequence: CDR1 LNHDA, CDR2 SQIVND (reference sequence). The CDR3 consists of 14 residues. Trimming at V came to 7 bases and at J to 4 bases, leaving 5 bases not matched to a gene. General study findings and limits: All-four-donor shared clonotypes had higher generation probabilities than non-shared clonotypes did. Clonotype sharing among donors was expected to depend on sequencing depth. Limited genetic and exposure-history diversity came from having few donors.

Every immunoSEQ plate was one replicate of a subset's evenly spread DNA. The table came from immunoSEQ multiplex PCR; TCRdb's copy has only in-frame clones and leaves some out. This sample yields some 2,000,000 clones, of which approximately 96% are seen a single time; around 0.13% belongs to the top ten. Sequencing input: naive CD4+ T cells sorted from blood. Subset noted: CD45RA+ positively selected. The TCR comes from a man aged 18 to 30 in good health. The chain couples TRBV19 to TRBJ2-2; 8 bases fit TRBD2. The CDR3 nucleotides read TGTGCCAGTACAAGCGGGAGTCCCACCGGGGAGCTGTTTTTT. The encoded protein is CASTSGSPTGELFF.